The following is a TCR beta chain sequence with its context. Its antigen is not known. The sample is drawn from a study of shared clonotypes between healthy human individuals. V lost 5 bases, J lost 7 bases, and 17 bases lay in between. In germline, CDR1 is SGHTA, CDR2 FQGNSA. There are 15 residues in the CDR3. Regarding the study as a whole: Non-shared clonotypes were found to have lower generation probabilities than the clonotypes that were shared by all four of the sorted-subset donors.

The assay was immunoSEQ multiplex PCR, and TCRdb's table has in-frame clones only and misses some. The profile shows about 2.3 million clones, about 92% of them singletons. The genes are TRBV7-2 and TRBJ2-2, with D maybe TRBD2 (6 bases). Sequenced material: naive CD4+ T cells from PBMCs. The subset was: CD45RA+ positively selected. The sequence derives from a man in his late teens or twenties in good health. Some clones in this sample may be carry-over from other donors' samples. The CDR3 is CASSTRDSQGGELFF. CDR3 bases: TGTGCCAGCAGCACACGGGACTCCCAGGGCGGGGAGCTGTTTTTT. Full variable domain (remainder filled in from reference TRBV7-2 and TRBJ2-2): GAGVSQSPSNKVTEKGKDVELRCDPISGHTALYWYRQSLGQGLEFLIYFQGNSAPDKSGLPSDRFSAERTGGSVSTLTIQRTQQEDSAVYLCASSTRDSQGGELFFGEGSRLTVL.